Below, one T cell receptor (beta chain) is given with its context. Antigen: not known. PCR was performed using 60 Vbeta and 13 Jbeta primers. Data came from immunoSEQ multiplex PCR; TCRdb stores just in-frame clones and leaves some out. The table includes 60,000 to 90,000 clones, roughly 70% detected once. The data stem from a study of cytomegalovirus exposure and HLA in healthy donors. In the study overall: When fewer than 500 donors were genotyped, more than 70% of them were found to fall in the Caucasian-associated ancestry cluster.

This CDR3 is 13 amino acids long. The germline CDR1 and CDR2 sequences are GTSNPN and SVGIG (reference sequence). Trimming took 0 bases from V and 5 from J, leaving 10 bases between them. Points from the study as a whole: The majority of TCR sequences were rare, yet some public TCRs appeared in many donors. Highly shared variants forming one cluster were likely a sequencing artifact. A later analysis showed TCR association rates differing by HLA locus, peaking at DRB1 and lowest at HLA-C.

Sequenced sample: PBMCs. This chain uses TRBV30 with TRBJ2-5; weak D call: TRBD2 (5 bases). This TCR came from a woman aged 50 to 65 in good health and CMV-seropositive. The CDR3 nucleotides read TGTGCCTGGAGTGTCCAATGGAGGGAGACCCAGTACTTC. This translates into CAWSVQWRETQYF.